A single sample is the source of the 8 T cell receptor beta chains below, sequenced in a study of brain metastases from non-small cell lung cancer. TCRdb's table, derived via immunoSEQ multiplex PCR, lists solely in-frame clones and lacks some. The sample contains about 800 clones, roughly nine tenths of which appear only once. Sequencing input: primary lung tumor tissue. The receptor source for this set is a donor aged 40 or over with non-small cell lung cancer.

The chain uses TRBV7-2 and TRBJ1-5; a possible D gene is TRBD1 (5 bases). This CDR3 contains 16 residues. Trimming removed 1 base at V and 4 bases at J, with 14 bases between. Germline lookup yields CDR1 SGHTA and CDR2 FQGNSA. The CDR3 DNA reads TGTGCCAGCAGCTTAGGGGGCGGGGGGACTAATCAGCCCCAGCATTTT. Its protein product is CASSLGGGGTNQPQHF.

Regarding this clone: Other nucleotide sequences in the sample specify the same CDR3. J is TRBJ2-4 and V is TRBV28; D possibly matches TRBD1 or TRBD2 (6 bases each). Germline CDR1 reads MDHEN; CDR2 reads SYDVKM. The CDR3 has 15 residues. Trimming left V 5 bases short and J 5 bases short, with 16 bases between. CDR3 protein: CASSGGPGFENIQYF. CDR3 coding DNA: TGTGCCAGCAGTGGGGGGCCAGGGTTCGAAAACATTCAGTACTTC.

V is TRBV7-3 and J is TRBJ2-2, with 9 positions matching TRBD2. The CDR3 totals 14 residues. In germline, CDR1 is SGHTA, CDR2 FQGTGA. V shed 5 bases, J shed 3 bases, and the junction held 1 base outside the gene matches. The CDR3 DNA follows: TGTGCCAGCAGCGCGGGAGGGGACACCGGGGAGCTGTTTTTT. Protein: CASSAGGDTGELFF. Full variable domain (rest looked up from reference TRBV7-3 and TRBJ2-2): GAGVSQTPSNKVTEKGKYVELRCDPISGHTALYWYRQSLGQGPEFLIYFQGTGAADDSGLPNDRFFAVRPEGSVSTLKIQRTERGDSAVYLCASSAGGDTGELFFGEGSRLTVL.

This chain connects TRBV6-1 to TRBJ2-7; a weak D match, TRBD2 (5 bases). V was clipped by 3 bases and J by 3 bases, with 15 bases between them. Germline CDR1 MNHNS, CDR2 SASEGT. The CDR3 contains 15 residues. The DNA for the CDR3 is TGTGCCAGCAGTGAGGTCGCTAGCTCGAACTACGAGCAGTACTTC. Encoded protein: CASSEVASSNYEQYF.

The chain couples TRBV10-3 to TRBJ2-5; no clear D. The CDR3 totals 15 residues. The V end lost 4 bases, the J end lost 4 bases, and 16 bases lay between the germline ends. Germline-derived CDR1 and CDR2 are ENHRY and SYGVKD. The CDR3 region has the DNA TGTGCCATCAGTGGGCAGCGTCGCAACGGAGAGACCCAGTACTTC. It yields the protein CAISGQRRNGETQYF.

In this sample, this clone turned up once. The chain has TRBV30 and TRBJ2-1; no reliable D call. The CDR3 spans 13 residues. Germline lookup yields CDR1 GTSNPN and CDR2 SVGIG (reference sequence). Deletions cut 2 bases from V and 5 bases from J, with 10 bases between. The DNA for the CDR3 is TGTGCCTGGAGTAAAGGGCTTCACAATGAGCAGTTCTTC. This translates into CAWSKGLHNEQFF.

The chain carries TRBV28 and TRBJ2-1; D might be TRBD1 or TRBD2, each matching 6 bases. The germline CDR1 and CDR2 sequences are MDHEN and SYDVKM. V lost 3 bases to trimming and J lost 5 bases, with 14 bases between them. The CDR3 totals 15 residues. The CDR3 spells CASSLFAGEDNEQFF. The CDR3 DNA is TGTGCCAGCAGTTTGTTTGCAGGGGAGGACAATGAGCAGTTCTTC.

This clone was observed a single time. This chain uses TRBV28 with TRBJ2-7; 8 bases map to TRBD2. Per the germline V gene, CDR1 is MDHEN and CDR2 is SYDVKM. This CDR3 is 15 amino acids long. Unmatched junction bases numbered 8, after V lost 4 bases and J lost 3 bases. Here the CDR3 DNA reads TGTGCCAGCAGTTCACTTAGCGGGACTAACTACGAGCAGTACTTC. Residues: CASSSLSGTNYEQYF. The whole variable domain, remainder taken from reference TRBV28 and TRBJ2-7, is DVKVTQSSRYLVKRTGEKVFLECVQDMDHENMFWYRQDPGLGLRLIYFSYDVKMKEKGDIPEGYSVSREKKERFSLILESASTNQTSMYLCASSSLSGTNYEQYFGPGTRLTVT.